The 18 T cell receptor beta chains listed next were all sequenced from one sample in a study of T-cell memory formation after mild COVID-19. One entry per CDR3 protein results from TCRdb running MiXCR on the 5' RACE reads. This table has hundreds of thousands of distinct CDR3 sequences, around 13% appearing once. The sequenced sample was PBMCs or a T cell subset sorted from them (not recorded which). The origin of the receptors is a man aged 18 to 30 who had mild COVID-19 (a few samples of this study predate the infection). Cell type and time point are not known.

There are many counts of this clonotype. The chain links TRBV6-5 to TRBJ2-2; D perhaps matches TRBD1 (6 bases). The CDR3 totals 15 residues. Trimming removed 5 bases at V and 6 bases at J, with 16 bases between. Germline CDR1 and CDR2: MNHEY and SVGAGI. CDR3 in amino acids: CASSLTGFDAGELFF. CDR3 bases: TGTGCCAGCAGTCTTACAGGGTTTGATGCCGGGGAGCTGTTTTTT.

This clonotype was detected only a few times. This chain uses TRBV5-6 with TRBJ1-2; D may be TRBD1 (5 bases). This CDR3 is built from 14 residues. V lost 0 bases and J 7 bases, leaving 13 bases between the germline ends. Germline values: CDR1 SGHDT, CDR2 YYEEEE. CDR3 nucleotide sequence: TGTGCCAGCAGCTTGGAGTCAATCCAGGGTGGCTACACCTTC. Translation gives CASSLESIQGGYTF.

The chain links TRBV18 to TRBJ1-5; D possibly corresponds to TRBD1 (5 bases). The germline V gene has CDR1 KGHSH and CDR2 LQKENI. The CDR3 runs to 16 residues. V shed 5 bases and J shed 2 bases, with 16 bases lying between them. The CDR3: CASSETIRGRNQPQHF. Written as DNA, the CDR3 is TGTGCCAGCTCAGAAACGATTAGGGGTCGCAATCAGCCCCAGCATTTT.

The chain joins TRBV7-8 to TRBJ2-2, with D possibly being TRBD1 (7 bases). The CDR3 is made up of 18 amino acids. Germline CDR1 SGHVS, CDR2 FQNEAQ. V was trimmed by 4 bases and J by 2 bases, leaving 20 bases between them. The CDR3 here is CASSWLVQGGLNTGELFF. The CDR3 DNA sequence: TGTGCCAGCAGCTGGCTCGTCCAGGGGGGATTAAACACCGGGGAGCTGTTTTTT.

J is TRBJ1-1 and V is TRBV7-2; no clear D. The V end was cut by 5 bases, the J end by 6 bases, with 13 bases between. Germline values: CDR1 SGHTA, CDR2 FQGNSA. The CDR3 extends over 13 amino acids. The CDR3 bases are TGTGCCAGCAGCCTATCGGCTGCCGCTGAAGCTTTCTTT. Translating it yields CASSLSAAAEAFF.

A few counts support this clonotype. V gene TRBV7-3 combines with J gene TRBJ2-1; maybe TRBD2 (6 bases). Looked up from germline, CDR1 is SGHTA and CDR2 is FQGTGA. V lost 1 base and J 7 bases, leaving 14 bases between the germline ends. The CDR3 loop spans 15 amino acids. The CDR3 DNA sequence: TGTGCCAGCAGCTTAAACGGGTACCGGGGGAATGAGCAGTTCTTC. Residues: CASSLNGYRGNEQFF.

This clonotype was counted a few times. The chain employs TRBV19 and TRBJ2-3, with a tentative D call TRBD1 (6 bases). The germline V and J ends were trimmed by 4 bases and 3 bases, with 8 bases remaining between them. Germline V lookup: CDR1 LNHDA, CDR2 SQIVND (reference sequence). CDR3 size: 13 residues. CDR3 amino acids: CASSNQGTDTQYF. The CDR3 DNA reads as TGTGCCAGTAGTAACCAGGGGACAGATACGCAGTATTTT.

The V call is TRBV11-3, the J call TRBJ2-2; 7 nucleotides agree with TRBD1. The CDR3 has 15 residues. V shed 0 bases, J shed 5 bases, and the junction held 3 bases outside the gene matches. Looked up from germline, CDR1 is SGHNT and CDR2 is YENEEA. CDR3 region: CASSLETQGTGELFF. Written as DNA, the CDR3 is TGTGCCAGCAGCTTAGAGACACAGGGGACCGGGGAGCTGTTTTTT. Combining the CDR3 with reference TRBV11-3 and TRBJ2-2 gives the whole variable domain EAGVVQSPRYKIIEKKQPVAFWCNPISGHNTLYWYLQNLGQGPELLIRYENEEAVDDSQLPKDRFSAERLKGVDSTLKIQPAELGDSAVYLCASSLETQGTGELFFGEGSRLTVL.

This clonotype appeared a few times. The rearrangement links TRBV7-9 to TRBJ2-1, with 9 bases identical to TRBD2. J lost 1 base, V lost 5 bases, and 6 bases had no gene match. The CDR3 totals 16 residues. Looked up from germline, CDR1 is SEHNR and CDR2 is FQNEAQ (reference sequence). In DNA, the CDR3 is TGTGCCAGCAGCCGCTTGACTAGCGGATCCTACAATGAGCAGTTCTTC. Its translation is CASSRLTSGSYNEQFF.

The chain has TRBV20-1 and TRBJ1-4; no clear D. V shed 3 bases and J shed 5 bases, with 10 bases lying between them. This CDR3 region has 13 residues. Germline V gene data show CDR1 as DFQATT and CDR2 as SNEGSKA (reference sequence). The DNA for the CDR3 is TGCAGTGCTAGTGTTCAGGCGAATGAAAAACTGTTTTTT. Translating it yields CSASVQANEKLFF.

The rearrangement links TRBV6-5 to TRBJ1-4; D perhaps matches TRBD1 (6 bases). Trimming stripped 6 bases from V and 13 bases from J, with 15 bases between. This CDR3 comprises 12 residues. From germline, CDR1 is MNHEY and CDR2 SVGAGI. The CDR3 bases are TGTGCCAGCAGCCCCGGGGGCCATCGACTGTTTTTT. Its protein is CASSPGGHRLFF.

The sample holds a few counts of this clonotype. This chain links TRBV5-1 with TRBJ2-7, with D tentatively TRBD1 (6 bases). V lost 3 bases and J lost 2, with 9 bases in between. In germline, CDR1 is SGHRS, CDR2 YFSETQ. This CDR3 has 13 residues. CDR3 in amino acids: CASSSDSAYEQYF. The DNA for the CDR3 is TGCGCCAGCAGCTCGGACAGCGCCTACGAGCAGTACTTC.

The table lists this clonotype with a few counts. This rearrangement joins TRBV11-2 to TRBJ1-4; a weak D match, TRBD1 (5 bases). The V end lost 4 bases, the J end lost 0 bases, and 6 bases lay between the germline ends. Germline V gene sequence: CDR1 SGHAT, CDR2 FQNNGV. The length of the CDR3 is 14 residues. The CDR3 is CASSSGATNEKLFF. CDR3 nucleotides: TGTGCCAGCAGCTCGGGGGCAACTAATGAAAAACTGTTTTTT.

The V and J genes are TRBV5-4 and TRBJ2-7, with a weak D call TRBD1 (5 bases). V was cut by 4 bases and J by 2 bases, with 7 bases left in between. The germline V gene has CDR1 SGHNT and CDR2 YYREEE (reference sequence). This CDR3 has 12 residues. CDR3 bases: TGTGCCAGCAGCATGGGGCCCTACGAGCAGTACGTC. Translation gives CASSMGPYEQYV.

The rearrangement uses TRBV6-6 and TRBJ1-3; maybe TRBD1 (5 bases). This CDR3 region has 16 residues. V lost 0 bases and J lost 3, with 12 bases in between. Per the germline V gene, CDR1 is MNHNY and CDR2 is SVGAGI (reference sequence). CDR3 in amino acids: CASSYSGGVDGNTIYF. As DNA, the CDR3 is TGTGCCAGCAGTTACTCGGGGGGAGTAGATGGAAACACCATATATTTT.

CDR3 DNA: TGCGCCAGCAGCCGCATAAGGACAGGGGCCACAGATACGCAGTATTTT. Translating it yields CASSRIRTGATDTQYF. This chain uses TRBV4-1 with TRBJ2-3; 9 bases map to TRBD1. V gave up 4 bases and J gave up 2 bases; unmatched junction bases: 7. Germline CDR1 reads MGHRA; CDR2 reads YSYEKL. The CDR3 consists of 16 residues.

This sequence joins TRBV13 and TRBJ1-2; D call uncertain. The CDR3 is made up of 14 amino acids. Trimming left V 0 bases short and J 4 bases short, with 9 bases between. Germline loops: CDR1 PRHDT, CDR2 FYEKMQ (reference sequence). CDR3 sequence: CASSLGRPIYGYTF. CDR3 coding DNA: TGTGCCAGCAGCTTAGGCAGGCCGATCTATGGCTACACCTTC.

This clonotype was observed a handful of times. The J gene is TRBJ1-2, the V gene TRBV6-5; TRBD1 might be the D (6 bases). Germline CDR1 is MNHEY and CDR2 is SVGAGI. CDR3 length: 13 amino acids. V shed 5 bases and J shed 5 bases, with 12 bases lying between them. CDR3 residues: CASSTTGTYGYTF. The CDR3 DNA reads TGTGCCAGCAGTACGACGGGGACATATGGCTACACCTTC.